The present entry profiles one T cell receptor beta chain with its context. The antigen is not known. Germline CDR1 is DFQATT and CDR2 is SNEGSKA (reference sequence). The V end lost 0 bases, the J end lost 4 bases, and 13 bases lay between the germline ends. The CDR3 spans 15 residues. Then a second PCR, running roughly 6 to 11 cycles, was carried out with a sample-barcoded 5' primer and a J-beta primer mix. TCRdb reanalysed the 5' RACE reads using MiXCR and keeps one entry per CDR3 protein. The sample consists of fewer than 2,000,000 distinct CDR3 sequences, roughly 32% of them appearing once. This sample is part of a study of blood T cells in healthy people across ages. Overall study results and limits: Older age went with lower TCR beta diversity per million T cells, in a roughly linear way.

This TCR came from a woman aged 25 to 39 in good health. Material for sequencing was blood. The chain is built from TRBV20-1 and TRBJ2-1; D ambiguous. CDR3 DNA sequence: TGCAGTGCTAGAGATGGGTCCCTTCTGTACAATGAGCAGTTCTTC. It is translated as CSARDGSLLYNEQFF.